This T cell receptor (beta chain) emerged from a study of blood T cell repertoires in COVID-19. Looking at the study overall: PBMCs, B-cell-depleted T cells, or T cells were the source of the cDNA or gDNA that made up the material.

Clones were sequenced by immunoSEQ multiplex PCR, and TCRdb holds only the in-frame ones, with some missing. The sample holds fewer than 250,000 clones, roughly 86% seen once. The sequenced material came from peripheral blood. The sequence was obtained from a woman aged 45 to 65 with active or convalescent COVID-19.

In DNA, the CDR3 is TGTGCCAGCAGCCGCGACAGCAGCTATGGCTACACCTTC. This sequence encodes CASSRDSSYGYTF. The genes are TRBV12-3 or TRBV12-4 and TRBJ1-2; tentative D call: TRBD1 (5 bases). V lost 6 bases and J 4 bases, leaving 12 bases between the germline ends. There are 13 residues in the CDR3.